What follows are 29 T cell receptor beta chains derived from one specimen sequenced in a study of control samples from healthy donors and cancer patients. The protocol was immunoSEQ multiplex PCR, while the TCRdb copy is restricted to in-frame clones and leaves out a portion. The sample shows fewer than 120,000 clones, over 75% of them seen only once. Sequences were obtained from PBMCs. Receptors originate from an older woman with lung cancer.

A single count supports this clone. J is TRBJ2-6 and V is TRBV6-6; no reliable D call. Looked up from germline, CDR1 is MNHNY and CDR2 is SVGAGI (reference sequence). The CDR3 is 13 residues long. Trimming stripped 6 bases from V and 2 bases from J, with 5 bases between. Here the CDR3 DNA reads TGTGCCAGCAGGGTTGCTGGGGCCAACGTCCTGACTTTC. Translation gives CASRVAGANVLTF.

V is TRBV3-1 (or the pseudogene TRBV3-2) and J is TRBJ1-1; 8 bases fit TRBD1. Trimming took 1 base from V and 4 from J; bases not matched to a gene: 2. The CDR3 runs to 14 residues. Germline-derived CDR1 and CDR2 are LGHDT and YNNKEL (reference sequence). CDR3 sequence (DNA): TGTGCCAGCAGCCAAGGAGACAGGGGCACTGAAGCTTTCTTT. It codes for CASSQGDRGTEAFF.

The chain couples TRBV7-3 to TRBJ2-1; 13 bases line up with TRBD2. CDR3 size: 19 residues. Germline CDR1 and CDR2: SGHTA and FQGTGA. With 5 bases clipped from V and 0 bases from J, the junction kept 10 bases outside the gene matches. The CDR3 protein is CASSPRLAGGRSSYNEQFF. The CDR3 bases are TGTGCCAGCAGCCCCCGACTAGCGGGGGGCCGCAGCTCCTACAATGAGCAGTTCTTC.

The chain joins TRBV27 to TRBJ1-4; D is undetermined. Germline V gives CDR1 MNHEY, CDR2 SMNVEV (reference sequence). Trimming took 1 base from V and 1 from J, leaving 10 bases between them. This CDR3 is 16 amino acids long. The CDR3 here is CASSLLGYGTNEKLFF. The CDR3 region has the DNA TGTGCCAGCAGTTTATTGGGGTATGGAACTAATGAAAAACTGTTTTTT.

The rearrangement joins TRBV6-2 or TRBV6-3 to TRBJ2-2; TRBD2 agrees at 7 bases. The J segment lost 6 bases and the V segment lost 4 bases, leaving 11 bases of the junction unmatched. The CDR3 loop spans 16 amino acids. CDR1 is MNHEY and CDR2 is SVGEGT in the germline V gene. CDR3 in DNA: TGTGCCAGCAGTTTCGGACTAGAGGCAGTACCCGGGGAGCTGTTTTTT. Protein product: CASSFGLEAVPGELFF.

The chain uses TRBV28 and TRBJ1-2; a possible D gene is TRBD1 (6 bases). The ends were cut back, 7 bases at V and 1 base at J, with 13 bases in the middle. This CDR3 is 14 amino acids long. Germline V gene sequence: CDR1 MDHEN, CDR2 SYDVKM. The CDR3 coding sequence is TGTGCCAGCAATGGGGACAACCTTAACTATGGCTACACCTTC. It encodes CASNGDNLNYGYTF.

This chain links TRBV11-3 with TRBJ1-1; D not certain. The germline V and J ends were trimmed by 1 base and 2 bases, with 11 bases remaining between them. Per the germline V gene, CDR1 is SGHNT and CDR2 is YENEEA. The CDR3 is made up of 15 amino acids. DNA for the CDR3: TGTGCCAGCAGCTTAGGTGGTAGTGGTAACACTGAAGCTTTCTTT. It yields the protein CASSLGGSGNTEAFF.

The chain couples TRBV30 to TRBJ2-4; the D gene is possibly TRBD1 (5 bases). The germline V gene encodes CDR1 GTSNPN and CDR2 SVGIG (reference sequence). This CDR3 region has 16 residues. V was shortened by 1 base and J by 7 bases, with 20 bases between the two germline ends. The CDR3 region has the DNA TGTGCCTGGAGTGAAGGGTTTGGACACCTAGGGAACATTCAGTACTTC. Protein sequence: CAWSEGFGHLGNIQYF.

This clone was seen a handful of times. This chain links TRBV6-5 with TRBJ1-6; 7 nucleotides line up with TRBD1. The V gene's germline CDR1 is MNHEY and CDR2 SVGAGI. CDR3 length equals 16 residues. The V segment lost 0 bases and the J segment 4 bases; nucleotides outside the gene matches: 3. In DNA, the CDR3 is TGTGCCAGCAGTTACTCAGGGGGCCCGTATAATTCACCCCTCCACTTT. Protein: CASSYSGGPYNSPLHF.

V is TRBV2 and J is TRBJ1-4; tentative D call: TRBD1 (6 bases). Germline values: CDR1 SNHLY, CDR2 FYNNEI. This CDR3 has 15 amino acids. V was pared by 4 bases and J by 3 bases, with 12 bases between. DNA for the CDR3: TGTGCCAGCAGTGCACAGGGAGCGGCTAATGAAAAACTGTTTTTT. Its protein product is CASSAQGAANEKLFF.

This sequence joins TRBV11-3 and TRBJ2-2; 8 bases line up with TRBD1. The germline gives CDR1 SGHNT, CDR2 YENEEA. The ends lost 3 bases at V and 4 bases at J; junction bases unmatched: 1. CDR3 size: 14 residues. CDR3 loop: CASSLDRATGELFF. The CDR3 region has the DNA TGTGCCAGCAGCTTGGACAGGGCCACCGGGGAGCTGTTTTTT.

J is TRBJ2-7 and V is TRBV5-5, with 9 nucleotides matching TRBD1. J was trimmed by 2 bases and V by 5 bases; bases with no gene match: 8. The CDR3 is made up of 15 amino acids. Per germline, CDR1 SGHKS and CDR2 YYEKEE (reference sequence). The CDR3 region has the DNA TGTGCCAGCAGAGCGGGACAGGGCAGCGCCTACGAGCAGTACTTC. Its translation: CASRAGQGSAYEQYF.

The rearrangement uses TRBV27 and TRBJ1-1; D is unclear. Trimming stripped 0 bases from V and 9 bases from J, with 11 bases between. CDR3 size: 13 residues. CDR1 is MNHEY, CDR2 SMNVEV, per germline (reference sequence). This chain's CDR3 is CASSLSNAAQAFF. In DNA form, the CDR3 reads TGTGCCAGCAGTTTATCGAATGCGGCTCAAGCTTTCTTT.

This chain's CDR3 is CASRPLAGDAYEQYF. CDR3 nucleotides: TGTGCCAGCAGACCCCTAGCGGGAGATGCCTACGAGCAGTACTTC. The chain carries TRBV2 and TRBJ2-7; 10 nucleotides match TRBD2. Germline CDR1 reads SNHLY; CDR2 reads FYNNEI. CDR3 length: 15 amino acids. The J segment lost 2 bases and the V segment lost 6 bases, leaving 7 bases of the junction unmatched.

The rearrangement uses TRBV30 and TRBJ1-5; TRBD1 matches at 7 bases. Germline V gene data show CDR1 as GTSNPN and CDR2 as SVGIG (reference sequence). V shed 1 base, J shed 3 bases, and the junction held 6 bases outside the gene matches. This CDR3 has 15 amino acids. The CDR3 spells CAWSAGTANNQPQHF. The DNA for the CDR3 is TGTGCCTGGAGTGCCGGGACAGCAAACAATCAGCCCCAGCATTTT.

This chain links TRBV7-5 with TRBJ2-7; whether TRBD1, the table's D call, matches the DNA was not checked. TRBV7-5 is termed a pseudogene. The CDR3 spans 14 residues. The CDR3 sequence is CARSGSQGPYEQYF. CDR3 sequence (DNA): TGTGCCAGAAGCGGATCACAGGGTCCTTACGAGCAGTACTTC.

The rearrangement links TRBV6-5 to TRBJ1-1; D unclear. The CDR3 has 13 amino acids. Deletions cut 2 bases from V and 4 bases from J, with 8 bases between. Looked up from germline, CDR1 is MNHEY and CDR2 is SVGAGI. CDR3 DNA: TGTGCCAGCAGTTACCGCGTGCGCACTGAAGCTTTCTTT. Translating it yields CASSYRVRTEAFF.

This rearrangement joins TRBV29-1 to TRBJ1-6; unclear D gene. The germline gives CDR1 SQVTM, CDR2 ANQGSEA. V lost 2 bases and J lost 10, with 12 bases in between. This CDR3 region has 13 residues. The CDR3 nucleotides are TGCAGCGTTGAACCGCAGGCCGGCTCACCCCTCCACTTT. Its protein product is CSVEPQAGSPLHF.

The rearrangement links TRBV7-2 to TRBJ1-5; 8 bases fit TRBD1. The CDR3 extends over 17 amino acids. Germline-derived CDR1 and CDR2 are SGHTA and FQGNSA. V shed 5 bases and J 0 bases; nucleotides not matched to a gene: 9. CDR3 nucleotide sequence: TGTGCCAGCAGCAAGGGACAGGTTTGGAATAGCAATCAGCCCCAGCATTTT. The encoded protein is CASSKGQVWNSNQPQHF.

This chain links TRBV28 with TRBJ2-1; D is unresolved. CDR1 and CDR2 (germline): MDHEN, SYDVKM. V lost 2 bases, J lost 6 bases, and 8 bases lay in between. The CDR3 length is 13 residues. This CDR3 reads CASSLMGSNEQFF. In DNA, the CDR3 is TGTGCCAGCAGTTTAATGGGGTCCAATGAGCAGTTCTTC.

The rearrangement uses TRBV21-1 and TRBJ1-6. TRBV21-1 is a pseudogene. The CDR3 consists of 13 residues. The CDR3 sequence is CASSKIRDSPLHF. In DNA, the CDR3 is TGTGCCAGCAGCAAAATCAGGGACTCACCCCTCCACTTT.

DNA for the CDR3: TGTGCCAGCAGCTTAACTAGCGGAGGCTCCTACGAGCAGTACTTC. Translation: CASSLTSGGSYEQYF. The chain couples TRBV7-3 to TRBJ2-7, with a possible D match to TRBD2 (6 bases). The V end was cut by 0 bases, the J end by 0 bases, with 9 bases between. CDR1 is SGHTA and CDR2 is FQGTGA in the germline V gene. The CDR3 runs to 15 residues.

The chain combines TRBV9 with TRBJ1-6; tentatively, D is TRBD1 (5 bases). The CDR3 has 17 amino acids. Between the trimmed V and J ends, which lost 2 bases and 8 bases, there was a span of 20 bases. Germline assignment: CDR1 SGDLS and CDR2 YYNGEE. CDR3 in amino acids: CASSVRAGGKGDSPLHF. CDR3 nucleotide sequence: TGTGCCAGCAGCGTGAGAGCGGGGGGGAAAGGGGATTCACCCCTCCACTTT.

This chain's CDR3 is CASIRGQGAYNEQFF. The CDR3, as DNA: TGTGCCAGCATCAGGGGACAGGGGGCCTACAATGAGCAGTTCTTC. The chain joins TRBV2 to TRBJ2-1; the match to TRBD1 covers 11 bases. CDR3 length equals 15 residues. V shed 7 bases, J shed 2 bases, and the junction held 4 bases outside the gene matches. In germline, CDR1 is SNHLY, CDR2 FYNNEI. The variable domain in full, completed from reference TRBV2 and TRBJ2-1, reads EPEVTQTPSHQVTQMGQEVILRCVPISNHLYFYWYRQILGQKVEFLVSFYNNEISEKSEIFDDQFSVERPDGSNFTLKIRSTKLEDSAMYFCASIRGQGAYNEQFFGPGTRLTVL.

In this sample, this clone turned up a few times. The gene calls are TRBV5-1 and TRBJ1-3; D remains ambiguous. Looked up from germline, CDR1 is SGHRS and CDR2 is YFSETQ. Trimming cost V 0 bases and J 0 bases, with 7 bases left between them. The CDR3 consists of 15 residues. Here the CDR3 reads CASSLGTSSGNTIYF. CDR3 in DNA: TGCGCCAGCAGCTTGGGCACCTCCTCTGGAAACACCATATATTTT.

The chain employs TRBV13 and TRBJ1-2, with D unresolved. The germline V gene has CDR1 PRHDT and CDR2 FYEKMQ (reference sequence). Between the trimmed V and J ends, which lost 3 bases and 8 bases, there was a span of 10 bases. The CDR3 has 12 residues. Written as DNA, the CDR3 is TGTGCCAGCAGCTTGATGATTAGAGGCTACACCTTC. Translating gives CASSLMIRGYTF.

The CDR3 loop is CASMGQEKLFF. The CDR3 DNA sequence: TGTGCCAGCATGGGACAGGAAAAACTGTTTTTT. The chain couples TRBV6-5 to TRBJ1-4; 7 bases agree with TRBD1. This CDR3 region has 11 residues. CDR1 MNHEY and CDR2 SVGAGI come from the germline V gene. The V and J ends lost 7 bases and 8 bases, in that order; junction bases with no gene match: 1.

The V call is TRBV6-4, the J call TRBJ1-1, with TRBD1 identical over 8 bases. CDR1 is MRHNA, CDR2 SNTAGT, per germline. V gave up 2 bases and J gave up 8 bases; unmatched junction bases: 4. The CDR3 is 13 residues long. Here the CDR3 reads CASSDTGQGEAFF. In DNA form, the CDR3 reads TGTGCCAGCAGTGACACAGGACAGGGAGAAGCTTTCTTT.

This clone was detected only a few times. The chain joins TRBV5-4 to TRBJ2-2; weak D call: TRBD2 (6 bases). Trimming removed 4 bases from V and 6 bases from J, with 16 bases in between. The germline gives CDR1 SGHNT, CDR2 YYREEE (reference sequence). CDR3 length: 15 residues. This CDR3 is CASSPELGRSGELFF. The CDR3 coding sequence is TGTGCCAGCAGCCCGGAACTGGGGAGGTCCGGGGAGCTGTTTTTT.